These 18 T cell receptor beta chains came from one sample sequenced in a study of identical twins. TCRdb ran MiXCR on the 5' RACE reads and lists one entry per CDR3 protein. The table records 430,000 or so distinct CDR3 sequences, roughly a quarter of them present only once. The sample was also reused in another study, on T cells expressing NK-cell markers.

The sequenced sample was CD4+ T cells sorted from blood. The receptors here all came from a woman between 18 and 29 years old in good health.

This clonotype was seen ten or more times. The genes are TRBV12-3 or TRBV12-4 and TRBJ1-5, with no clear D. Trimming removed 4 bases from V and 1 base from J, with 8 bases in between. This CDR3 region has 14 residues. This CDR3 reads CASSYQLSNQPQHF. CDR3 DNA: TGTGCCAGCAGTTACCAGTTAAGCAATCAGCCCCAGCATTTT.

The rearrangement joins TRBV5-1 to TRBJ2-1, with D hard to call. This CDR3 is 15 amino acids long. CDR1 SGHRS and CDR2 YFSETQ come from the germline V gene. V lost 7 bases and J lost 3, with 17 bases in between. The CDR3 coding sequence is TGCGCCAGCCGCCCTGGCCTACCCCACTACAATGAGCAGTTCTTC. Encoded protein: CASRPGLPHYNEQFF.

This clonotype has only a few counts. The chain uses TRBV15 and TRBJ2-2, with 11 bases that match TRBD2. Looked up from germline, CDR1 is LNHNV and CDR2 is YYDKDF (reference sequence). The CDR3 is 16 amino acids. J gave up 7 bases and V 0 bases, and 4 bases lay outside the gene matches. CDR3 in amino acids: CATSRELAGAIGELFF. The CDR3 DNA sequence: TGTGCCACCAGCAGAGAACTAGCGGGAGCGATCGGGGAGCTGTTTTTT.

The gene calls are TRBV7-2 and TRBJ2-4; D not certain. The CDR3 sequence is 16 residues long. Germline CDR1 and CDR2: SGHTA and FQGNSA. V lost 1 base and J lost 1, with 11 bases in between. As DNA, the CDR3 is TGTGCCAGCAGCTTAGAGGTGGTTTCCGCCAAAAACATTCAGTACTTC. Translated: CASSLEVVSAKNIQYF.

This clonotype was observed a handful of times. The gene calls are TRBV29-1 and TRBJ1-6, with no clear D. CDR1 is SQVTM and CDR2 is ANQGSEA in the germline V gene. V lost 6 bases, J lost 6 bases, and 9 bases lay in between. The CDR3 consists of 12 residues. Here the CDR3 DNA reads TGCAGCGTCGGGAGCGGTAATTCACCCCTCCACTTT. Translation: CSVGSGNSPLHF.

V usage is TRBV3-1 and J usage is TRBJ2-5; D is possibly TRBD1 (5 bases). V dropped 5 bases and J dropped 3 bases, with 10 bases sitting between them. The CDR3 contains 13 residues. Germline-derived CDR1 and CDR2 are LGHDT and YNNKEL (reference sequence). In nucleotides, the CDR3 is TGTGCCAGCAGCAGGGGCCGGGAAGAGACCCAGTACTTC. It yields the protein CASSRGREETQYF.

The V call is TRBV4-3, the J call TRBJ2-7, with D possibly being TRBD1 (5 bases). The CDR3 sequence is 16 residues long. CDR1 is LGHNA and CDR2 is YSLEER in the germline V gene. The germline V and J ends were trimmed by 0 bases and 3 bases, with 15 bases remaining between them. CDR3 amino acids: CASSQENYRPSYEQYF. The CDR3 DNA follows: TGCGCCAGCAGCCAAGAGAATTACAGGCCTAGCTACGAGCAGTACTTC.

The sample holds a few counts of this clonotype. V is TRBV5-1 and J is TRBJ2-3, with 11 bases that match TRBD1. J gave up 1 base and V 4 bases, and 5 bases lay outside the gene matches. Germline V lookup: CDR1 SGHRS, CDR2 YFSETQ. This CDR3 comprises 16 residues. In DNA, the CDR3 is TGCGCCAGCAGCAAACGGACAGGGGGCGGCACAGATACGCAGTATTTT. Translating it yields CASSKRTGGGTDTQYF.

The rearrangement uses TRBV7-6 and TRBJ2-3, with no clear D. The V end was cut by 5 bases, the J end by 1 base, with 16 bases between. There are 16 residues in the CDR3. Looked up from germline, CDR1 is SGHVS and CDR2 is FNYEAQ. The CDR3 loop is CASSRTSERRTDTQYF. CDR3 bases: TGTGCCAGCAGCCGAACATCGGAGAGACGCACAGATACGCAGTATTTT.

V and J are TRBV20-1 and TRBJ2-5; 14 bases line up with TRBD2. The V segment lost 6 bases and the J segment 11 bases; nucleotides outside the gene matches: 8. The length of the CDR3 is 13 residues. Germline assignment: CDR1 DFQATT and CDR2 SNEGSKA (reference sequence). The CDR3 bases are TGCAGTGCCCCGGGACTAGCGGGGGTTACTCAGTACTTC. Translated, it gives CSAPGLAGVTQYF.

This clonotype was seen only a few times. V is TRBV9 and J is TRBJ2-5, with a possible D match to TRBD1 (5 bases). Germline V gene lookup returns CDR1 SGDLS and CDR2 YYNGEE. The CDR3 runs to 15 residues. The V and J ends lost 1 base and 1 base respectively, with 11 bases between them. CDR3 in amino acids: CASSVTPTAQETQYF. CDR3 coding DNA: TGTGCCAGCAGCGTAACCCCGACAGCCCAAGAGACCCAGTACTTC.

This clonotype was picked up a small number of times. The gene calls are TRBV20-1 and TRBJ1-5, with a weak D call TRBD1 (5 bases). Germline V CDR1 and CDR2: DFQATT, SNEGSKA (reference sequence). The length of the CDR3 is 13 residues. The V end lost 6 bases, the J end lost 2 bases, and 11 bases lay between the germline ends. DNA for the CDR3: TGCAGTGCGATACAGGTCGGCAATCAGCCCCAGCATTTT. It specifies CSAIQVGNQPQHF.

This chain connects TRBV27 to TRBJ2-4; no clear D gene. The germline V and J ends were trimmed by 4 bases and 0 bases, with 7 bases remaining between them. This CDR3 comprises 14 residues. Germline CDR1 is MNHEY and CDR2 is SMNVEV (reference sequence). CDR3 nucleotide sequence: TGTGCCAGCAGTTATAGGGTAGCCAAAAACATTCAGTACTTC. Amino acid sequence: CASSYRVAKNIQYF.

This clonotype was found a few times. This chain connects TRBV12-3 or TRBV12-4 to TRBJ2-1, with 12 bases lining up with TRBD2. The V gene end was trimmed by 6 bases and the J gene end by 11 bases; junction bases not matched to a gene: 8. The CDR3 is 14 amino acids. The CDR3 protein is CASRETSGGLKQFF. The CDR3 DNA reads TGTGCCAGCAGGGAGACTAGCGGGGGCCTAAAGCAGTTCTTC.

The rearrangement uses TRBV7-3 and TRBJ2-7; D may be TRBD1 (6 bases). Germline V gene lookup returns CDR1 SGHTA and CDR2 FQGTGA. This CDR3 is built from 14 residues. Trimming cost V 5 bases and J 0 bases, with 11 bases left between them. This CDR3 is CASSPQGSSYEQYF. CDR3 DNA sequence: TGTGCCAGCAGCCCGCAGGGGAGCTCCTACGAGCAGTACTTC. Combining the CDR3 with reference TRBV7-3 and TRBJ2-7 gives the whole variable domain GAGVSQTPSNKVTEKGKYVELRCDPISGHTALYWYRQSLGQGPEFLIYFQGTGAADDSGLPNDRFFAVRPEGSVSTLKIQRTERGDSAVYLCASSPQGSSYEQYFGPGTRLTVT.

This clonotype showed up just a few times. The rearrangement uses TRBV5-1 and TRBJ2-7, with TRBD2 matching 10 bases. The junction had 2 bases not matched to a gene; V was cut back by 0 bases and J by 2 bases. Germline V gives CDR1 SGHRS, CDR2 YFSETQ. The CDR3 has 15 amino acids. Here the CDR3 reads CASSLALAGAYEQYF. As DNA, the CDR3 is TGCGCCAGCAGCTTGGCCCTAGCGGGGGCCTACGAGCAGTACTTC.

The J gene is TRBJ2-1, the V gene TRBV13, with D uncertain. The germline gives CDR1 PRHDT, CDR2 FYEKMQ (reference sequence). V lost 5 bases, J lost 7 bases, and 15 bases lay in between. This CDR3 has 14 amino acids. The CDR3 nucleotides are TGTGCCAGCAGCCCGTTGCGGACGATTAATGAGCAGTTCTTC. Its translation is CASSPLRTINEQFF.

The chain links TRBV9 to TRBJ2-5; no firm D call. The CDR3 has 14 residues. With 0 bases removed from V and 0 bases from J, the gap between germline ends came to 6 bases. Germline V gene data show CDR1 as SGDLS and CDR2 as YYNGEE. The CDR3 bases are TGTGCCAGCAGCGTAGGCAGTAACCAAGAGACCCAGTACTTC. The encoded protein is CASSVGSNQETQYF. Combining the CDR3 with reference TRBV9 and TRBJ2-5 gives the whole variable domain DSGVTQTPKHLITATGQRVTLRCSPRSGDLSVYWYQQSLDQGLQFLIQYYNGEERAKGNILERFSAQQFPDLHSELNLSSLELGDSALYFCASSVGSNQETQYFGPGTRLLVL.